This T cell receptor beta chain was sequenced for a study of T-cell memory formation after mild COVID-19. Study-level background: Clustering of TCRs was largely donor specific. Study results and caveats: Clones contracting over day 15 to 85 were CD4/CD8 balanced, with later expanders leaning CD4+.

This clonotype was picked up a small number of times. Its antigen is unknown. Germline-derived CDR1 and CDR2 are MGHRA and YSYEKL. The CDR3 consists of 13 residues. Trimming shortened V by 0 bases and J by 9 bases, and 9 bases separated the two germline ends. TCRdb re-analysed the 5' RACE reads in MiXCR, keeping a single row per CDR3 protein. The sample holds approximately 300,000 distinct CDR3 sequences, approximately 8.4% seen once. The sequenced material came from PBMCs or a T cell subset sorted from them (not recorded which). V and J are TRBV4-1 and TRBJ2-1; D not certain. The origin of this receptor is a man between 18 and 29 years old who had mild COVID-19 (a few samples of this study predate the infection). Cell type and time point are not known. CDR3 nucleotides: TGCGCCAGCAGCCAAGAGGGGAACGGTGAGCAGTTCTTC. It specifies CASSQEGNGEQFF.